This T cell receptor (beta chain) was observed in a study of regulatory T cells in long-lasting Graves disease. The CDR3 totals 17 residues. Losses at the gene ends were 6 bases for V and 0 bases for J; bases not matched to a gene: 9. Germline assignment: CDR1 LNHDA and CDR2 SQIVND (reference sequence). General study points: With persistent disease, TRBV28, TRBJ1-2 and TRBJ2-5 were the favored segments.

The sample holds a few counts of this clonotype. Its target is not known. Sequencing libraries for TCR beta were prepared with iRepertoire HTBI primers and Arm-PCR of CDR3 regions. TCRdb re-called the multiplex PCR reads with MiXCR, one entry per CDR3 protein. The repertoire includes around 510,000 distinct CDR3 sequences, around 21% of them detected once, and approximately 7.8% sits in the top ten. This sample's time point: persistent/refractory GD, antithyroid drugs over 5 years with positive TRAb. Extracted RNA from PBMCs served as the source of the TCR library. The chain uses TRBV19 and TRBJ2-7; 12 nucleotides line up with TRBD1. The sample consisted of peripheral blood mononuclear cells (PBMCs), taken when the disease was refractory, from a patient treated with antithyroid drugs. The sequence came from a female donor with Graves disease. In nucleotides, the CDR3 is TGTGCCAGTAGCAGTCCCGGGACAGGGGGCGACTCCTACGAGCAGTACTTC. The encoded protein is CASSSPGTGGDSYEQYF.